Each of the 22 T cell receptor beta chains below was sequenced from the same sample in a study of Graves' ophthalmopathy and Graves' hyperthyroidism. Scientists amplified the TCR beta CDR3 regions from RNA transcripts. HTBI primers were employed in first-round RT-PCR, then a second-round multiplex PCR followed. Via MiXCR, TCRdb re-called the multiplex PCR reads, giving one row per CDR3 protein. Among approximately 210,000 distinct CDR3 sequences listed, 25% to 30% were seen once. Sample: peripheral blood. These receptors were taken from a man aged 45-60 years with Graves' ophthalmopathy.

At least ten counts were recorded for this clonotype. This sequence joins TRBV9 and TRBJ2-7, with 7 nucleotides matching TRBD1. V dropped 2 bases and J dropped 4; count of bases not matched to a gene: 9. Germline V gene data show CDR1 as SGDLS and CDR2 as YYNGEE. The CDR3 length is 15 residues. CDR3 DNA: TGTGCCAGCAGCGTGACGACAGGGTCTTCTTACGAGCAGTACTTC. Its protein product is CASSVTTGSSYEQYF.

There are many counts of this clonotype. The genes are TRBV7-9 and TRBJ1-1; D gene unclear. Per germline, CDR1 SEHNR and CDR2 FQNEAQ (reference sequence). The CDR3 has 12 residues. V was clipped by 4 bases and J by 8 bases, with 11 bases between them. CDR3 amino acids: CASSSHLREAFF. The CDR3 nucleotides are TGTGCCAGCAGCTCGCACCTCAGGGAAGCTTTCTTT.

This clonotype showed up many times. V gene TRBV7-3 combines with J gene TRBJ1-2; D gene unclear. Trimming shortened V by 1 base and J by 3 bases, and 6 bases separated the two germline ends. The CDR3 covers 13 residues. Germline V gene lookup returns CDR1 SGHTA and CDR2 FQGTGA. CDR3 region: CASSLNGDYGYTF. The CDR3 DNA reads TGTGCCAGCAGCTTAAACGGAGACTATGGCTACACCTTC.

This clonotype showed up many times. J is TRBJ2-7 and V is TRBV20-1; D is unresolved. The germline V gene encodes CDR1 DFQATT and CDR2 SNEGSKA (reference sequence). The length of the CDR3 is 14 residues. V was cut by 1 base and J by 2 bases, with 12 bases left in between. The CDR3 nucleotides are TGCAGTGCTAGAGGTTCCCGGTCAACCTACGAGCAGTACTTC. This encodes CSARGSRSTYEQYF.

This clonotype was found many times. The J gene is TRBJ1-1, the V gene TRBV7-9; D might be TRBD1 (5 bases). The V and J ends lost 3 bases and 2 bases respectively, with 7 bases between them. Germline V gene sequence: CDR1 SEHNR, CDR2 FQNEAQ (reference sequence). The CDR3 is 13 amino acids. CDR3: CASSFGDNTEAFF. CDR3 nucleotide sequence: TGTGCCAGCAGCTTCGGGGACAACACTGAAGCTTTCTTT.

This clonotype showed up many times. V is TRBV28 and J is TRBJ1-5; D call uncertain. Germline V lookup: CDR1 MDHEN, CDR2 SYDVKM. CDR3 length equals 13 residues. V was trimmed by 4 bases and J by 1 base, leaving 5 bases between them. The CDR3 bases are TGTGCCAGCAGTTCGGACAGCAATCAGCCCCAGCATTTT. Translation: CASSSDSNQPQHF.

This clonotype showed up many times. The chain links TRBV4-1 to TRBJ1-1; D gene uncertain. The CDR3 has 15 amino acids. Per germline, CDR1 MGHRA and CDR2 YSYEKL. Trimming removed 0 bases from V and 4 bases from J, with 12 bases in between. The CDR3 spells CASSQESQVGTEAFF. The CDR3 bases are TGCGCCAGCAGCCAAGAATCCCAAGTCGGCACTGAAGCTTTCTTT.

At least ten counts were recorded for this clonotype. The rearrangement links TRBV12-3 or TRBV12-4 to TRBJ1-1; D not resolved. Trimming stripped 6 bases from V and 1 base from J, with 6 bases between. This CDR3 comprises 12 residues. The CDR3, as DNA: TGTGCCAGCAGCGAGGGGAACACTGAAGCTTTCTTT. This encodes CASSEGNTEAFF.

In this sample, this clonotype turned up many times. This chain connects TRBV7-2 to TRBJ2-5; no firm D call. The CDR3 runs to 13 residues. The V end lost 0 bases, the J end lost 5 bases, and 7 bases lay between the germline ends. CDR1 and CDR2 (germline): SGHTA, FQGNSA. The chain's CDR3 is CASSLAFRETQYF. As DNA, the CDR3 is TGTGCCAGCAGCTTAGCGTTCAGGGAGACCCAGTACTTC.

The rearrangement joins TRBV6-1 to TRBJ2-7; possibly TRBD2 for D (5 bases). The CDR3 runs to 15 residues. V was trimmed by 3 bases and J by 3 bases, leaving 15 bases between them. Germline values: CDR1 MNHNS, CDR2 SASEGT. Here the CDR3 reads CASSDRLAGRYEQYF. In DNA form, the CDR3 reads TGTGCCAGCAGTGACCGACTGGCGGGTCGCTACGAGCAGTACTTC.

Here the CDR3 reads CASSLRRGRGVSTEAFF. For the CDR3, the DNA is TGTGCCAGCAGTTTAAGGCGGGGGAGGGGTGTTAGCACTGAAGCTTTCTTT. The V and J genes are TRBV27 and TRBJ1-1; possible D gene TRBD1, 5 bases. The CDR3 totals 17 residues. Germline V gene lookup returns CDR1 MNHEY and CDR2 SMNVEV (reference sequence). The germline V and J ends were trimmed by 2 bases and 4 bases, with 20 bases remaining between them.

The rearrangement uses TRBV6-2 or TRBV6-3 and TRBJ1-1, with 7 bases identical to TRBD1. V was pared by 5 bases and J by 5 bases, with 8 bases of the junction left unmatched. CDR3 size: 14 residues. Germline CDR1 is MNHEY and CDR2 is SVGEGT. For the CDR3, the DNA is TGTGCCAGCAGTCTACGGACAGGTGTAACTGAAGCTTTCTTT. Protein product: CASSLRTGVTEAFF.

This clonotype appeared many times. V usage is TRBV28 and J usage is TRBJ2-5, with 8 bases identical to TRBD2. The CDR3 is 13 residues long. V trimming: 5 bases; J trimming: 4 bases; junction bases outside the gene matches: 3. The germline gives CDR1 MDHEN, CDR2 SYDVKM. The CDR3 sequence is CASSPREGETQYF. In DNA form, the CDR3 reads TGTGCCAGCAGTCCCCGGGAGGGAGAGACCCAGTACTTC.

V is TRBV12-3 or TRBV12-4 and J is TRBJ2-7; D gene ambiguous. The CDR3 is made up of 13 amino acids. Trimming removed 4 bases at V and 4 bases at J, with 11 bases between. The CDR3, as DNA: TGTGCCAGCAGTTCGACGGAAGAATACGAGCAGTACTTC. It yields the protein CASSSTEEYEQYF.

The chain links TRBV6-2 or TRBV6-3 to TRBJ2-7; 7 nucleotides line up with TRBD1. Trimming cost V 5 bases and J 6 bases; bases outside gene matches: 7. The germline V gene encodes CDR1 MNHEY and CDR2 SVGEGT. The CDR3 consists of 13 residues. This chain's CDR3 is CASSIQGVGEQYF. For the CDR3, the DNA is TGTGCCAGCAGTATCCAGGGGGTAGGCGAGCAGTACTTC.

The J gene is TRBJ1-3, the V gene TRBV15; D unclear. With 1 base removed from V and 2 bases from J, the gap between germline ends came to 9 bases. This CDR3 spans 15 amino acids. CDR1 is LNHNV and CDR2 is YYDKDF in the germline V gene (reference sequence). CDR3: CATSRGGLTGNTIYF. DNA for the CDR3: TGTGCCACCAGCAGAGGGGGATTAACTGGAAACACCATATATTTT.

This clonotype was recorded many times. V gene TRBV20-1 combines with J gene TRBJ2-7; 7 nucleotides align to TRBD2. The germline CDR1 and CDR2 sequences are DFQATT and SNEGSKA (reference sequence). This CDR3 has 14 residues. Unmatched junction bases numbered 15, after V lost 4 bases and J lost 9 bases. The CDR3 sequence: CSATVSSGRTGQYF. Here the CDR3 DNA reads TGCAGTGCTACCGTTTCTAGCGGCCGCACCGGGCAGTACTTC.

In this sample, this clonotype turned up many times. This sequence joins TRBV12-3 or TRBV12-4 and TRBJ2-5; D gene ambiguous. The CDR3 is 14 residues long. V lost 8 bases to trimming and J lost 5 bases, with 18 bases between them. CDR3 loop: CASALAGAPETQYF. In DNA form, the CDR3 reads TGTGCCAGCGCCCTCGCCGGAGCACCGGAGACCCAGTACTTC.

This clonotype appeared many times. The rearrangement uses TRBV15 and TRBJ2-5; 9 nucleotides agree with TRBD2. Germline trimming cut 0 bases from V and 6 bases from J; bases unmatched to any gene: 8. From germline, CDR1 is LNHNV and CDR2 YYDKDF (reference sequence). The CDR3 extends over 16 amino acids. For the CDR3, the DNA is TGTGCCACCAGCAGAGATCTAGGACTAGCGAGGCAGACCCAGTACTTC. This codes for CATSRDLGLARQTQYF.

This clonotype was found many times. This chain uses TRBV6-5 with TRBJ2-7; the match to TRBD2 covers 9 bases. V dropped 5 bases and J dropped 7; count of bases not matched to a gene: 9. The germline gives CDR1 MNHEY, CDR2 SVGAGI. The CDR3 has 14 amino acids. The chain's CDR3 is CASSNAGGRGEQYF. Here the CDR3 DNA reads TGTGCCAGCAGTAACGCGGGAGGGCGGGGTGAGCAGTACTTC.

This clonotype was seen a handful of times. The chain has TRBV6-1 and TRBJ2-5, with 7 bases matching TRBD1. V lost 8 bases to trimming and J lost 5 bases; unmatched junction nucleotides: 11. The CDR3 extends over 14 amino acids. CDR1 is MNHNS and CDR2 is SASEGT in the germline V gene. The chain's CDR3 is CASSRGTEGETQYF. The CDR3 DNA reads as TGTGCCAGCTCACGAGGGACAGAGGGGGAGACCCAGTACTTC.

This clonotype was counted ten times or more. CDR3 sequence reads: CASMTGERTYGYTF. Here the CDR3 DNA reads TGTGCCAGCATGACAGGCGAGAGAACCTATGGCTACACCTTC. The rearrangement joins TRBV28 to TRBJ1-2, with D possibly matching TRBD1 (6 bases). V lost 7 bases to trimming and J lost 4 bases, with 16 bases between them. The germline V gene has CDR1 MDHEN and CDR2 SYDVKM. The CDR3 loop spans 14 amino acids.